One sample yielded the 23 T cell receptor beta chains listed below, sequenced in a study of cytomegalovirus exposure and HLA in healthy donors. In the PCR, 60 Vbeta and 13 Jbeta primers were used. Profiled with immunoSEQ multiplex PCR; TCRdb holds only in-frame clones, not every one. The sample totals 180,000 or so clones. The sequencing input was PBMCs. The receptors shown here come from a boy between 5 and 17 years old in good health and CMV-seronegative.

V gene TRBV6-1 combines with J gene TRBJ2-3, with TRBD2 matching over 9 bases. Trimming removed 7 bases from V and 5 bases from J; junction bases left unmatched: 10. CDR1 is MNHNS, CDR2 SASEGT, per germline. This CDR3 contains 15 residues. The chain's CDR3 is CASTPAGGILDTQYF. The CDR3 DNA is TGTGCCAGCACCCCTGCGGGGGGGATATTAGATACGCAGTATTTT.

The rearrangement links TRBV5-1 to TRBJ2-6; 9 positions agree with TRBD1. CDR1 and CDR2 (germline): SGHRS, YFSETQ. With 2 bases clipped from V and 2 bases from J, the junction kept 5 bases outside the gene matches. CDR3 size: 17 residues. The CDR3 DNA sequence: TGCGCCAGCAGCTTTTTGACAGGGGGGGCTGGGGCCAACGTCCTGACTTTC. This sequence encodes CASSFLTGGAGANVLTF.

The chain uses TRBV5-1 and TRBJ2-3; 7 bases are shared with TRBD2. The germline gives CDR1 SGHRS, CDR2 YFSETQ. This CDR3 is built from 16 residues. With 5 bases clipped from V and 0 bases from J, the junction kept 9 bases outside the gene matches. CDR3 loop: CASSSGGEGSTDTQYF. The CDR3, as DNA: TGCGCCAGCAGTTCAGGCGGGGAGGGAAGCACAGATACGCAGTATTTT.

The gene calls are TRBV5-1 and TRBJ2-3; D is perhaps TRBD2 (6 bases). V was shortened by 1 base and J by 5 bases, with 8 bases between the two germline ends. Germline V gives CDR1 SGHRS, CDR2 YFSETQ. This CDR3 spans 13 amino acids. The CDR3: CASSLRLVDTQYF. DNA for the CDR3: TGCGCCAGCAGCTTGAGACTAGTAGATACGCAGTATTTT.

V gene TRBV7-2 combines with J gene TRBJ1-2; 9 nucleotides align to TRBD1. The germline V gene encodes CDR1 SGHTA and CDR2 FQGNSA. The V segment lost 7 bases and the J segment 7 bases; nucleotides outside the gene matches: 4. The CDR3 is made up of 12 amino acids. CDR3 DNA sequence: TGTGCCAGCAACCAGGACAGGGGTGGCTACACCTTC. Translated: CASNQDRGGYTF.

The chain has TRBV19 and TRBJ2-2; maybe TRBD1 (5 bases). The germline V gene encodes CDR1 LNHDA and CDR2 SQIVND (reference sequence). Trimming took 7 bases from V and 5 from J, leaving 17 bases between them. CDR3 length: 15 amino acids. CDR3 residues: CASTYPQGGTGELFF. CDR3 DNA sequence: TGTGCCAGTACCTATCCTCAGGGCGGAACCGGGGAGCTGTTTTTT.

The chain joins TRBV6-5 to TRBJ1-6; D not resolved. CDR3 size: 14 residues. The ends were cut back, 2 bases at V and 7 bases at J, with 9 bases in the middle. Germline V gene data show CDR1 as MNHEY and CDR2 as SVGAGI. CDR3 bases: TGTGCCAGCAGTTACGGCCCGAAGAATTCACCCCTCCACTTT. Translating gives CASSYGPKNSPLHF.

V usage is TRBV7-6 and J usage is TRBJ1-3, with D possibly TRBD1 on 5 matching bases. V was clipped by 1 base and J by 3 bases, with 13 bases between them. This CDR3 has 16 amino acids. Germline loops: CDR1 SGHVS, CDR2 FNYEAQ. The CDR3 bases are TGTGCCAGCAGCTTAGTCAGGGAAATGGTTGGAAACACCATATATTTT. It yields the protein CASSLVREMVGNTIYF.

The chain carries TRBV5-1 and TRBJ1-1; unclear D gene. V lost 0 bases to trimming and J lost 1 base, with 13 bases between them. The CDR3 consists of 16 residues. In germline, CDR1 is SGHRS, CDR2 YFSETQ. CDR3 sequence reads: CASSLGIGGKNTEAFF. CDR3 DNA sequence: TGCGCCAGCAGCTTGGGAATCGGAGGGAAGAACACTGAAGCTTTCTTT.

The genes are TRBV6-5 and TRBJ1-4; no clear D. Germline assignment: CDR1 MNHEY and CDR2 SVGAGI. The CDR3 spans 15 residues. V lost 7 bases and J lost 8, with 20 bases in between. Here the CDR3 reads CASKGSGPGEEKLFF. As DNA, the CDR3 is TGTGCCAGCAAGGGCTCCGGCCCCGGGGAGGAAAAACTGTTTTTT.

To note about this clone: One end of the junction does not line up with germline, which may come from a read error. The same CDR3 is also encoded by other DNA sequences in this sample. This rearrangement joins TRBV6-1 to TRBJ2-3; 7 bases map to TRBD1. The CDR3 length is 17 residues. Germline CDR1 is MNHNS and CDR2 is SASEGT. CDR3 coding DNA: TGTGCCAGCAGTGGAAGCGATAAAGGACAGGCTGCAGATACGCAGTACTTT. Translation gives CASSGSDKGQAADTQYF.

V usage is TRBV4-2 and J usage is TRBJ2-7, with D uncertain. The CDR3 runs to 13 residues. V was cut by 3 bases and J by 3 bases, with 9 bases left in between. CDR1 and CDR2 from the germline V gene are LGHNA and YNFKEQ. The CDR3 DNA follows: TGTGCCAGCAGCCAGAGCCGCGACTACGAGCAGTACTTC. It specifies CASSQSRDYEQYF.

The chain uses TRBV30 and TRBJ1-4, with a possible D match to TRBD1 (6 bases). Germline CDR1 and CDR2: GTSNPN and SVGIG (reference sequence). This CDR3 has 13 residues. CDR3 in amino acids: CATTGSRDEKLFF. The CDR3 DNA reads TGTGCTACAACAGGGAGTCGAGATGAAAAACTGTTTTTT.

CDR3 loop: CAWSLGEPGELFF. CDR3 DNA: TGTGCCTGGAGTCTGGGCGAACCCGGGGAGCTGTTTTTT. The chain employs TRBV30 and TRBJ2-2; D is uncertain. The ends were cut back, 2 bases at V and 6 bases at J, with 10 bases in the middle. The CDR3 is 13 amino acids. Germline V gene sequence: CDR1 GTSNPN, CDR2 SVGIG (reference sequence).

The V call is TRBV6-5, the J call TRBJ1-5, with unresolved D. This CDR3 is 16 amino acids long. Germline loops: CDR1 MNHEY, CDR2 SVGAGI. Between the trimmed V and J ends, which lost 0 bases and 1 base, there was a span of 10 bases. For the CDR3, the DNA is TGTGCCAGCAGTTACTCGCGGCCCAGAAGCAATCAGCCCCAGCATTTT. Amino acids: CASSYSRPRSNQPQHF.

The rearrangement joins TRBV5-6 to TRBJ2-7; D is possibly TRBD2 (6 bases). Per the germline V gene, CDR1 is SGHDT and CDR2 is YYEEEE. V shed 4 bases and J shed 0 bases, with 20 bases lying between them. CDR3 size: 17 residues. The CDR3 loop is CASSPVGAGLSSYEQYF. The CDR3 DNA reads TGTGCCAGCAGCCCCGTCGGGGCGGGGTTAAGCTCCTACGAGCAGTACTTC.

V is TRBV6-4 and J is TRBJ1-6, with D perhaps TRBD1 (5 bases). CDR1 and CDR2 (germline): MRHNA, SNTAGT. Deletions cut 7 bases from V and 6 bases from J, with 22 bases between. This CDR3 has 17 amino acids. The CDR3 nucleotides read TGTGCCAGCACCCTTGGGGGGAGGCCAGGGTGTAATTCACCCCTCCACTTT. Translating gives CASTLGGRPGCNSPLHF.

The rearrangement links TRBV5-4 to TRBJ2-6; no definite D call. Germline V gene data show CDR1 as SGHNT and CDR2 as YYREEE (reference sequence). V was cut by 4 bases and J by 2 bases, with 16 bases left in between. The CDR3 is made up of 17 amino acids. The CDR3 protein is CASSLAPRIAGANVLTF. CDR3 sequence (DNA): TGTGCCAGCAGCCTCGCCCCCCGAATAGCTGGGGCCAACGTCCTGACTTTC.

The rearrangement joins TRBV11-3 to TRBJ2-7, with a possible D match to TRBD2 (5 bases). CDR1 is SGHNT and CDR2 is YENEEA in the germline V gene. This CDR3 spans 15 amino acids. Trimming pared 1 base from V and 5 bases from J, leaving 15 bases between. CDR3 coding DNA: TGTGCCAGCAGCTTAGGGTCGGGGAACAAGGACGAGCAGTACTTC. Translated, it gives CASSLGSGNKDEQYF.

The genes are TRBV6-5 and TRBJ1-1; 9 bases are shared with TRBD1. Germline V CDR1 and CDR2: MNHEY, SVGAGI. After removal of 2 bases from V and 4 bases from J, the junction contained 5 bases not matched to a gene. The CDR3 sequence is 15 residues long. CDR3: CASSYEGQGGTEAFF. The DNA of the CDR3 is TGTGCCAGCAGTTACGAGGGACAGGGAGGCACTGAAGCTTTCTTT.

The gene calls are TRBV19 and TRBJ1-1, with no clear D. This CDR3 is built from 12 residues. Germline CDR1 and CDR2: LNHDA and SQIVND (reference sequence). V lost 8 bases and J lost 5, with 12 bases in between. The DNA of the CDR3 is TGTGCCAGTGGAAAGACTGCGACTGAAGCTTTCTTT. Protein: CASGKTATEAFF.

The chain couples TRBV9 to TRBJ1-1; 7 nucleotides agree with TRBD1. CDR3 length: 15 amino acids. From germline, CDR1 is SGDLS and CDR2 YYNGEE. V lost 1 base, J lost 12 bases, and 15 bases stayed unmatched. The CDR3 DNA reads as TGTGCCAGCAGCGTAAGCGGGGGGGAGGGGGCCGTGACTTTCTTT. Its protein product is CASSVSGGEGAVTFF.

CDR3 amino acids: CASGQTGIVEQYF. CDR3 nucleotides: TGTGCCAGCGGCCAGACAGGCATCGTCGAGCAGTACTTC. This chain uses TRBV18 with TRBJ2-7, with D possibly TRBD1 on 6 matching bases. Germline V gives CDR1 KGHSH, CDR2 LQKENI. Trimming took off 8 bases at V and 6 bases at J, with 17 bases between the two ends. The CDR3 spans 13 residues.